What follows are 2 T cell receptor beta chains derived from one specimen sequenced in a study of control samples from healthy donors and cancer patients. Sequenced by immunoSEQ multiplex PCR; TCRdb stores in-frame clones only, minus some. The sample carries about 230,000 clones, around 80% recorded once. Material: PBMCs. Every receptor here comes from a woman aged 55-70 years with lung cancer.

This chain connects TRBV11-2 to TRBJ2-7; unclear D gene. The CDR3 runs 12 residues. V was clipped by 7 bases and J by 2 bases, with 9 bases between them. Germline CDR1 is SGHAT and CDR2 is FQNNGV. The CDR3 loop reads CASTKRPYEQYF. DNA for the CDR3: TGTGCCAGCACCAAGAGGCCCTACGAGCAGTACTTC.

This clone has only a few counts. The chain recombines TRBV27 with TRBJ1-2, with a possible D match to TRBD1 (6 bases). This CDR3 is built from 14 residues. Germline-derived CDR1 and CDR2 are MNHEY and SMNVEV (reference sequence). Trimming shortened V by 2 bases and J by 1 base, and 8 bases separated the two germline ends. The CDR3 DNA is TGTGCCAGCAGTTTAAAGGGGGGTAACTATGGCTACACCTTC. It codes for CASSLKGGNYGYTF.